Below, 4 T cell receptor beta chains from the same sample are listed, as sequenced in a study of shared clonotypes between healthy human individuals (dated by TCRdb to the early 2020s). Libraries came from the immunoSEQ multiplex PCR assay. TCRdb stores this immuneACCESS table with in-frame sequences only. Part of the clones is absent; in the studies checked, under half of the shortfall reflects unresolved V genes, and no reason is known for the rest. In this sample the table shows fewer than 550,000 clones, roughly 79% of which occur a single time. The ten largest clones take up roughly an eighth of the sample. The specimen sequenced was PBMCs. The origin of the receptors is a woman in her forties in good health. Some clones in this sample may be carry-over from other donors' samples.

The J gene is TRBJ2-1, the V gene TRBV6-5; D is unresolved. In germline, CDR1 is MNHEY, CDR2 SVGAGI. Trimming left V 4 bases short and J 11 bases short, with 18 bases between. CDR3 length: 14 residues. In DNA, the CDR3 is TGTGCCAGCAGTTGGGCTAGGGATGAAATGAAGCAGTTCTTC. Translation gives CASSWARDEMKQFF.

V is TRBV5-1 and J is TRBJ2-7; 8 bases fit TRBD2. With V trimmed by 0 bases and J by 0 bases, 5 bases remained unmatched. Germline CDR1 and CDR2: SGHRS and YFSETQ. The CDR3 is made up of 16 amino acids. This CDR3 is CASSLGAGLVSYEQYF. The CDR3, as DNA: TGCGCCAGCAGCTTGGGTGCGGGACTAGTCTCCTACGAGCAGTACTTC.

This clone was picked up one time. The chain joins TRBV29-1 to TRBJ1-1; 9 nucleotides line up with TRBD1. V lost 1 base and J lost 11; bases outside the gene matches: 17. The CDR3 sequence is 16 residues long. CDR1 and CDR2 (germline): SQVTM, ANQGSEA. The CDR3 is CSVEGVEGQGIRLAFF. CDR3 DNA sequence: TGCAGCGTTGAAGGGGTGGAGGGACAGGGAATACGATTGGCTTTCTTT.

In this sample, this clone turned up once. This may stem from a read error, because a much larger clone lies one nucleotide away. This rearrangement joins TRBV14 to TRBJ1-1; D remains unclear. Germline loops: CDR1 SGHDN, CDR2 FVKESK. CDR3 length: 13 amino acids. V was shortened by 4 bases and J by 1 base, with 7 bases between the two germline ends. CDR3 DNA: TGTGCCAGCAGCCGCAACAGGAACACTGAAGCTTTCTTT. This gives the protein CASSRNRNTEAFF.